What follows describes a single T cell receptor beta chain. The junction departs from the called germline gene at one end, perhaps through a read error. The CDR3 sequence is 13 residues long. CDR1 and CDR2 (germline): SSHAT, FNYEAQ (reference sequence). Primers included in the PCR were 60 Vbeta and 13 Jbeta primers. Data came from immunoSEQ multiplex PCR; TCRdb stores just in-frame clones and leaves some out. The table has 50,000 to 70,000 clones, roughly 83% seen once; the top ten hold 1.6%. This sample was taken from a study of cytomegalovirus exposure and HLA in healthy donors. The TCR sequence derives from a human donor in good health. This sequence joins TRBV7-7 and TRBJ2-1; 9 nucleotides align to TRBD1. Input material: PBMCs. For the CDR3, the DNA is TGTGCTAGCAGCTGGGACAGGGACAATGAGCAGTTCTTC. Its protein is CASSWDRDNEQFF.